This T cell receptor beta chain originates from a study of CD8 T cells in ankylosing spondylitis. The CDR3 consists of 15 residues. The ends lost 1 base at V and 11 bases at J; junction bases unmatched: 10. Germline assignment: CDR1 SGHTS and CDR2 YDEGEE. Whole-study findings and limits: Roughly eight highly homologous variants made up a TCR beta motif that seemed to typify ankylosing spondylitis blood.

TCRdb re-called the 5' RACE reads with MiXCR, one entry per CDR3 protein. This table has roughly 260,000 distinct CDR3 sequences, roughly 20% appearing once. Details on this clonotype: Its antigen is unknown.

Sequenced input: blood, either unsorted or a sorted T cell fraction (not recorded which). This sequence was found in a male donor with ankylosing spondylitis or in good health (not recorded which). The chain employs TRBV5-8 and TRBJ2-1; 9 bases match TRBD2. CDR3 coding DNA: TGTGCCAGCAGCTTGATTGTGGCTAGCGGGAATAAGCAGTTCTTC. This encodes CASSLIVASGNKQFF.